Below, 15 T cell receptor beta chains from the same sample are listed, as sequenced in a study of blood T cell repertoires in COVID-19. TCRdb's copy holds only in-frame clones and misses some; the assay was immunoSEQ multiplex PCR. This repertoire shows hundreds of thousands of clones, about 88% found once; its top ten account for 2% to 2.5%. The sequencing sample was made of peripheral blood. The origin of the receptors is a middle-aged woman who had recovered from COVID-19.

The CDR3 DNA reads as TGTGCCAGCAGCTTGGGGGACAGGGGACGAGAGACCCAGTACTTC. Protein sequence: CASSLGDRGRETQYF. The chain has TRBV5-4 and TRBJ2-5; 10 bases align to TRBD1. Germline V CDR1 and CDR2: SGHNT, YYREEE (reference sequence). This CDR3 is built from 15 residues. V lost 0 bases and J lost 4; bases outside the gene matches: 3. Filled out from reference TRBV5-4 and TRBJ2-5, the complete variable domain reads ETGVTQSPTHLIKTRGQQVTLRCSSQSGHNTVSWYQQALGQGPQFIFQYYREEENGRGNFPPRFSGLQFPNYSSELNVNALELDDSALYLCASSLGDRGRETQYFGPGTRLLVL.

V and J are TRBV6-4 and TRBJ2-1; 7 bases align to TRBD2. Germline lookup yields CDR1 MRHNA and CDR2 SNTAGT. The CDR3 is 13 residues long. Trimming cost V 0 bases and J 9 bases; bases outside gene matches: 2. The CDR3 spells CASSDSTSLEQFF. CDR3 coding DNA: TGTGCCAGCAGTGACTCGACTAGCCTTGAGCAGTTCTTC.

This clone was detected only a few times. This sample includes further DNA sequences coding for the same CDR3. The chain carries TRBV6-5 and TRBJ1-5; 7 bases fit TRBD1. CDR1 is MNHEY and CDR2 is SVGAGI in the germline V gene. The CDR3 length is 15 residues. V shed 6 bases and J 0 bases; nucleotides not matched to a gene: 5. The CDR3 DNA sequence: TGTGCCAGCAGCCGACAGGGCACTAGCAATCAGCCCCAGCATTTT. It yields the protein CASSRQGTSNQPQHF.

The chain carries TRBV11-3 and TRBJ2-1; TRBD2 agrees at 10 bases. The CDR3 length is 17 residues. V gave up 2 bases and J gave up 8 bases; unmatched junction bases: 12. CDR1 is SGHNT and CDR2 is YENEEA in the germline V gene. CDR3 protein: CASSLSFLAGASDEQFF. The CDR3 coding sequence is TGTGCCAGCAGCTTAAGTTTTCTAGCGGGAGCTAGCGATGAGCAGTTCTTC.

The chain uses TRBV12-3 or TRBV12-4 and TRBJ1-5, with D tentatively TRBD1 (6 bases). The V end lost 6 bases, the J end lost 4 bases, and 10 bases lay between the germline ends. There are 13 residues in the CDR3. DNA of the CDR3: TGTGCCAGCAGCCCAGACAGGAATCAGCCCCAGCATTTT. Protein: CASSPDRNQPQHF.

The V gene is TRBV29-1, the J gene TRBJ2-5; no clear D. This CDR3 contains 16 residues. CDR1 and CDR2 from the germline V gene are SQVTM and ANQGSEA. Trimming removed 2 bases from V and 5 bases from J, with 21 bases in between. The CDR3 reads CSVEPQDLRSWETQYF. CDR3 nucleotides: TGCAGCGTTGAACCCCAAGACCTGCGTAGCTGGGAGACCCAGTACTTC.

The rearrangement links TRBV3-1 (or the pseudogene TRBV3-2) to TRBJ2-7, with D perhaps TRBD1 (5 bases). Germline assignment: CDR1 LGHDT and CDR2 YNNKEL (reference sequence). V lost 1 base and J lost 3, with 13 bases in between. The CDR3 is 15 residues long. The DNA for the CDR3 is TGTGCCAGCAGCCAAGGGCAGGGCACCTTCTACGAGCAGTACTTC. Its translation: CASSQGQGTFYEQYF.

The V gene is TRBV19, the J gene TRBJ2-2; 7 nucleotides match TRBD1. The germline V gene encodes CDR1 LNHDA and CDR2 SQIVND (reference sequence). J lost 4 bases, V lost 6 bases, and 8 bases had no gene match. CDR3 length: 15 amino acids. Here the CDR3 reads CASRFGTAGTGELFF. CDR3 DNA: TGTGCCAGTAGATTTGGGACAGCCGGCACCGGGGAGCTGTTTTTT. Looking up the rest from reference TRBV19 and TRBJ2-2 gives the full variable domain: DGGITQSPKYLFRKEGQNVTLSCEQNLNHDAMYWYRQDPGQGLRLIYYSQIVNDFQKGDIAEGYSVSREKKESFPLTVTSAQKNPTAFYLCASRFGTAGTGELFFGEGSRLTVL.

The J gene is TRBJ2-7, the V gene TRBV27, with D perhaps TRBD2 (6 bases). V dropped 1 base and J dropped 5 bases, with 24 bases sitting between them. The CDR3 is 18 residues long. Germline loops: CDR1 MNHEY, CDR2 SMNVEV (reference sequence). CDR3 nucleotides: TGTGCCAGCAGTTTATTACCGGATCCGGTTTGGGGAGGCCACGAGCAGTACTTC. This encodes CASSLLPDPVWGGHEQYF.

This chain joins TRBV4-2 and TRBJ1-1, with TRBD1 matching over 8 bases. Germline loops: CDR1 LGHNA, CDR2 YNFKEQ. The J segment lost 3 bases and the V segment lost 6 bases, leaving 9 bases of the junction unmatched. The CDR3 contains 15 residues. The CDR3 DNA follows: TGTGCCAGCAGAGGACAGGGCAAAACGGACACTGAAGCTTTCTTT. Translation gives CASRGQGKTDTEAFF.

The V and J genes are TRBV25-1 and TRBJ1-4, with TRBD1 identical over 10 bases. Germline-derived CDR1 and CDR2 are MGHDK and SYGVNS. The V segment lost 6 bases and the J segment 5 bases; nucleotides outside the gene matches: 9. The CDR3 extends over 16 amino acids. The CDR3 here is CASSFRGQGLNEKLFF. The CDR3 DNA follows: TGTGCCAGCAGCTTTAGGGGACAGGGGCTCAATGAAAAACTGTTTTTT. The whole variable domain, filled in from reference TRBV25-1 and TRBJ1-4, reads EADIYQTPRYLVIGTGKKITLECSQTMGHDKMYWYQQDPGMELHLIHYSYGVNSTEKGDLSSESTVSRIRTEHFPLTLESARPSHTSQYLCASSFRGQGLNEKLFFGSGTQLSVL.

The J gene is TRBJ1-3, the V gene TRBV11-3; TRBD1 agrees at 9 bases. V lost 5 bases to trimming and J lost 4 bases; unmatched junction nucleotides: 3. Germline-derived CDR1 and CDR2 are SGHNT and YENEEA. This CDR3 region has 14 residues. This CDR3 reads CASSRGTGGNTIYF. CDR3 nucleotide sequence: TGTGCCAGCAGCCGTGGGACAGGGGGAAACACCATATATTTT.

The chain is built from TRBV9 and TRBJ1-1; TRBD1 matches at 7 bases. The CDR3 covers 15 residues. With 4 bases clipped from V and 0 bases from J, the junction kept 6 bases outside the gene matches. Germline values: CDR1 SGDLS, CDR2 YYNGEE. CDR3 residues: CASSKAGTVNTEAFF. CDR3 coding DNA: TGTGCCAGCAGCAAGGCCGGGACAGTGAACACTGAAGCTTTCTTT.

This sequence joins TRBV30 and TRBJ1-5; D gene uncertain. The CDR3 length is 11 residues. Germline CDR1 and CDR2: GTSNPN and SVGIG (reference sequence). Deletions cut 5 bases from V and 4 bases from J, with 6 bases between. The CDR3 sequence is CAWSENQPQHF. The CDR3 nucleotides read TGTGCCTGGTCCGAGAATCAGCCCCAGCATTTT. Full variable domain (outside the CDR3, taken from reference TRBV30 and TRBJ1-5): SQTIHQWPATLVQPVGSPLSLECTVEGTSNPNLYWYRQAAGRGLQLLFYSVGIGQISSEVPQNLSASRPQDRQFILSSKKLLLSDSGFYLCAWSENQPQHFGDGTRLSIL.

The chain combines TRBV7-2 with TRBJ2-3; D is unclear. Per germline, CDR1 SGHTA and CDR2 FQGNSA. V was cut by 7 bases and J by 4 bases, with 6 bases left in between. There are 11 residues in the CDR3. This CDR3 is CASTLSDTQYF. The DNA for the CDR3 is TGTGCCAGCACCCTATCAGATACGCAGTATTTT.